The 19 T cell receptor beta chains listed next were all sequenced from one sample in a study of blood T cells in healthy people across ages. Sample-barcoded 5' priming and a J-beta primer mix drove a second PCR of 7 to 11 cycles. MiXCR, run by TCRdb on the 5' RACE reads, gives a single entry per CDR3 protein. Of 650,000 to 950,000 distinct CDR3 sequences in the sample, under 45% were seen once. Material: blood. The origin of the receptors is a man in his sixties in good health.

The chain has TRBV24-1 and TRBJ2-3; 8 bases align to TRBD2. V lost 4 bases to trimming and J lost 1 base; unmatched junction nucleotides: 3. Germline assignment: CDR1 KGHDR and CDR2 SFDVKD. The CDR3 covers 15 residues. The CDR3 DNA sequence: TGTGCCACCAGTGAGGGGGGACTAGGCACAGATACGCAGTATTTT. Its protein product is CATSEGGLGTDTQYF.

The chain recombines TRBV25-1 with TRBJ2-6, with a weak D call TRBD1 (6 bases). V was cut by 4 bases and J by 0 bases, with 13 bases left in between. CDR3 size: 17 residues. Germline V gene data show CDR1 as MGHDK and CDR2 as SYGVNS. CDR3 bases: TGTGCCAGCAGTGCCAGGGGTTCACTCTCTGGGGCCAACGTCCTGACTTTC. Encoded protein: CASSARGSLSGANVLTF. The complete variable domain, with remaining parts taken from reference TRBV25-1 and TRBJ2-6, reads EADIYQTPRYLVIGTGKKITLECSQTMGHDKMYWYQQDPGMELHLIHYSYGVNSTEKGDLSSESTVSRIRTEHFPLTLESARPSHTSQYLCASSARGSLSGANVLTFGAGSRLTVL.

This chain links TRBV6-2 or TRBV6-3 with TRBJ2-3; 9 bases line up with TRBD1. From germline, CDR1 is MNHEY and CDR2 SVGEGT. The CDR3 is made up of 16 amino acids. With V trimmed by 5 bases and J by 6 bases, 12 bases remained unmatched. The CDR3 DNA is TGTGCCAGCAGTCCCCCGGAACAGGGGGCAGGGGATACGCAGTATTTT. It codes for CASSPPEQGAGDTQYF.

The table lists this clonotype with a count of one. For the CDR3, the DNA is TGCAGCGTTCGTGTGGGGGCCTCCACAGATACGCAGTATTTT. Residues: CSVRVGASTDTQYF. V and J are TRBV29-1 and TRBJ2-3, with TRBD1 as a possible D gene (6 bases). Germline CDR1 reads SQVTM; CDR2 reads ANQGSEA. With 5 bases removed from V and 2 bases from J, the gap between germline ends came to 14 bases. There are 14 residues in the CDR3.

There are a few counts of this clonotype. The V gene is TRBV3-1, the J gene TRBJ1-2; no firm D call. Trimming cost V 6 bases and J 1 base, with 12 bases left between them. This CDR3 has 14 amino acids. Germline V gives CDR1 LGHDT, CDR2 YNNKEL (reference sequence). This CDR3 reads CASRLTTSNYGYTF. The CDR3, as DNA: TGTGCCAGCAGGCTAACGACAAGTAACTATGGCTACACCTTC.

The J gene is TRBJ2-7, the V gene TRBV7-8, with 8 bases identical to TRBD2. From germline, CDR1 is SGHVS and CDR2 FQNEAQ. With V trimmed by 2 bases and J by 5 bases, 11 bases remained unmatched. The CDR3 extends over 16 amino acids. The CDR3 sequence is CASSLLPGTRFNEQYF. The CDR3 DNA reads TGTGCCAGCAGCTTACTGCCCGGGACTAGGTTTAACGAGCAGTACTTC.

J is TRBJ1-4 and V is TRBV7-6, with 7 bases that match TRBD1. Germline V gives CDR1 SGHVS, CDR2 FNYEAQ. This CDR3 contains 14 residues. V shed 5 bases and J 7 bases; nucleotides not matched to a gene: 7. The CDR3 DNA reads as TGTGCCAGCAGCCGTGACAGGGCGGGTGAAAAACTGTTTTTT. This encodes CASSRDRAGEKLFF.

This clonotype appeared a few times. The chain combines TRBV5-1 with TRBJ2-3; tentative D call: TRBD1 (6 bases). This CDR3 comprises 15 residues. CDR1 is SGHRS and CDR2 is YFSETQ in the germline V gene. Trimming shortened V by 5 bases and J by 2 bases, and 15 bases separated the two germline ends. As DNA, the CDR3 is TGCGCCAGCAGTTTCAGGGGCAGGTCCACAGATACGCAGTATTTT. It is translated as CASSFRGRSTDTQYF.

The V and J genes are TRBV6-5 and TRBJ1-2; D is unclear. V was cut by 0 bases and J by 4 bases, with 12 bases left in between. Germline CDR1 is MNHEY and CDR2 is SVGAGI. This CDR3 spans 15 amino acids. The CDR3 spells CASSYSKTTTYGYTF. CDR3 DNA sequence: TGTGCCAGCAGTTACTCAAAAACAACAACCTATGGCTACACCTTC.

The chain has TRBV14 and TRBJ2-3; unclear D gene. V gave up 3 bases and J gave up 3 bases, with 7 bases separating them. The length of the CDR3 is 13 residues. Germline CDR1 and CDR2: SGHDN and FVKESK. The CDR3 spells CASSQRVTDTQYF. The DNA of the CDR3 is TGTGCCAGCAGCCAGAGAGTGACAGATACGCAGTATTTT.

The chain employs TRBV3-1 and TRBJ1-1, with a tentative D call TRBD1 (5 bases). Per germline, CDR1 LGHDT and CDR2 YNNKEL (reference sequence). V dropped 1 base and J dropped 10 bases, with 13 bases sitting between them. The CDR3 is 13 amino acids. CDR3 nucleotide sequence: TGTGCCAGCAGCCAAGCGTCGGGGACCGGAGCTTTCTTT. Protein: CASSQASGTGAFF.

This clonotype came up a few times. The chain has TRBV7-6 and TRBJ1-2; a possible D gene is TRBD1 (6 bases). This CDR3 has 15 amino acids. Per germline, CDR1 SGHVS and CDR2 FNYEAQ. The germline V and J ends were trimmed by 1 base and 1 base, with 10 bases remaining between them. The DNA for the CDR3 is TGTGCCAGCAGCTTAGAACAGGGTATTAACTATGGCTACACCTTC. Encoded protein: CASSLEQGINYGYTF.

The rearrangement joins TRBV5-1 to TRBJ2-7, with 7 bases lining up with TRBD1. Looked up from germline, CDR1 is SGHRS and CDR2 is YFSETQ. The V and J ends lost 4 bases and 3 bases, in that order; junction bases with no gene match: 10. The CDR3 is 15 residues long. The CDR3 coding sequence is TGCGCCAGCAGCGCCCAAGACAGGGCGAGCTACGAGCAGTACTTC. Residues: CASSAQDRASYEQYF.

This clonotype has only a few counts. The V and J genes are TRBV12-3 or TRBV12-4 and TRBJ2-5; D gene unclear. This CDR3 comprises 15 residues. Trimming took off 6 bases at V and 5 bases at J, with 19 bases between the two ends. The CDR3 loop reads CASRATSSVYETQYF. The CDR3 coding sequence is TGTGCCAGCAGAGCTACCTCTAGTGTCTATGAGACCCAGTACTTC.

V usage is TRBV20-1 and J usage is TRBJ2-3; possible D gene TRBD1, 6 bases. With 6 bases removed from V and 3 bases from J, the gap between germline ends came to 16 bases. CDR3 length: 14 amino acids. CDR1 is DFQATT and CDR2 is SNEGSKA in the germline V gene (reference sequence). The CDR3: CSALNERGTDTQYF. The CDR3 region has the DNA TGCAGTGCCCTAAACGAAAGGGGGACAGATACGCAGTATTTT.

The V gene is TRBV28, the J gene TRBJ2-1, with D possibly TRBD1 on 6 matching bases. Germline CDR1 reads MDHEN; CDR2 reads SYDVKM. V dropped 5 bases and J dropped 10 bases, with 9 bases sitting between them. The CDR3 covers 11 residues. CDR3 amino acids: CASSIGTEQFF. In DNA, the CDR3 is TGTGCCAGCAGTATAGGGACAGAGCAGTTCTTC.

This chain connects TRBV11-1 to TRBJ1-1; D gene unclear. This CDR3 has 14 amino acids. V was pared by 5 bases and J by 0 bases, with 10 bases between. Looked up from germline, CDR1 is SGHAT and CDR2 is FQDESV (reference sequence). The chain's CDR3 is CASSVVGLNTEAFF. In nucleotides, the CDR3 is TGTGCCAGCAGCGTAGTTGGGTTGAACACTGAAGCTTTCTTT.

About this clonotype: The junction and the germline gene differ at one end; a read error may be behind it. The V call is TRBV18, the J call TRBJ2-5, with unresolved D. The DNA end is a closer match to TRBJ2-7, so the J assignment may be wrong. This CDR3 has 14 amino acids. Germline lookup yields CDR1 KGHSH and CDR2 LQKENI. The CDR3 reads CASSPQASVTEQYF. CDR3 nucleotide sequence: TGCGCCAGCTCACCACAAGCTTCCGTAACCGAGCAGTACTTC.

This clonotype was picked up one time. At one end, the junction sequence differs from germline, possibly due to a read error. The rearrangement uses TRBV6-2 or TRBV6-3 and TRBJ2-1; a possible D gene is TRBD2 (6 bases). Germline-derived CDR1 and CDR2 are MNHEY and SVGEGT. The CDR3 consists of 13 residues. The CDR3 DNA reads TGTGCCAGCAGCCGGGACTCGTACAGTGAGCAGTTCTTC. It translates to CASSRDSYSEQFF.